One sample yielded the 30 T cell receptor beta chains listed below, sequenced in a study of blood T cell repertoires in COVID-19. Assay: immunoSEQ multiplex PCR; the TCRdb copy retains only in-frame clones and omits some. The sample holds around 200,000 clones, around 84% seen once. The sequenced sample consisted of PBMCs or T cells enriched from blood (not recorded which). The receptors were gathered from a man aged 40-49 years who had recovered from COVID-19.

This chain uses TRBV6-2 or TRBV6-3 with TRBJ1-4; no reliable D call. CDR3 length: 15 amino acids. V was trimmed by 0 bases and J by 3 bases, leaving 8 bases between them. From germline, CDR1 is MNHEY and CDR2 SVGEGT. As DNA, the CDR3 is TGTGCCAGCAGTTACTCGACTCAACCTAATGAAAAACTGTTTTTT. It yields the protein CASSYSTQPNEKLFF.

This sequence joins TRBV18 and TRBJ2-1; D call uncertain. The CDR3 covers 11 residues. V was clipped by 6 bases and J by 6 bases, with 6 bases between them. The germline V gene encodes CDR1 KGHSH and CDR2 LQKENI. CDR3 sequence reads: CASSPGNEQFF. The DNA for the CDR3 is TGTGCCAGCTCCCCCGGCAATGAGCAGTTCTTC.

This clone was found a few times. The CDR3 region is CASSEFNRVAGNTIYF. The DNA of the CDR3 is TGTGCCAGCAGTGAATTTAACAGGGTCGCTGGAAACACCATATATTTT. V gene TRBV2 combines with J gene TRBJ1-3, with D maybe TRBD1 (6 bases). Germline V lookup: CDR1 SNHLY, CDR2 FYNNEI. V was clipped by 2 bases and J by 2 bases, with 13 bases between them. This CDR3 is built from 16 residues.

CDR3 nucleotide sequence: TGTGCCAGTAGTCCCAGGACAGGGGGTTTTGTCTACGAGCAGTACTTC. This gives the protein CASSPRTGGFVYEQYF. The J gene is TRBJ2-7, the V gene TRBV19, with TRBD1 matching over 10 bases. Germline loops: CDR1 LNHDA, CDR2 SQIVND (reference sequence). V lost 5 bases to trimming and J lost 3 bases; unmatched junction nucleotides: 10. This CDR3 contains 16 residues.

The rearrangement joins TRBV19 to TRBJ2-1, with 9 bases fitting TRBD1. V lost 7 bases and J lost 9; bases outside the gene matches: 13. CDR3 size: 15 residues. The germline gives CDR1 LNHDA, CDR2 SQIVND (reference sequence). Here the CDR3 reads CASKTPGQGNSEQFF. In DNA form, the CDR3 reads TGTGCCAGTAAGACCCCGGGACAGGGAAATAGTGAGCAGTTCTTC.

The CDR3 sequence: CASSLEVGASYNEQFF. The CDR3 DNA is TGTGCCAGCAGCTTAGAGGTGGGAGCCTCCTACAATGAGCAGTTCTTC. The genes are TRBV11-3 and TRBJ2-1, with D possibly being TRBD2 (5 bases). This CDR3 region has 16 residues. V lost 0 bases to trimming and J lost 0 bases, with 9 bases between them. The germline CDR1 and CDR2 sequences are SGHNT and YENEEA.

This clone has at least ten counts. The chain is built from TRBV7-9 and TRBJ2-2; 8 nucleotides match TRBD2. Per germline, CDR1 SEHNR and CDR2 FQNEAQ (reference sequence). This CDR3 spans 15 amino acids. V was clipped by 3 bases and J by 7 bases; unmatched bases: 7. CDR3 in amino acids: CASSFKTSDYGELFF. The CDR3 DNA reads TGTGCCAGCAGCTTTAAGACTAGCGATTACGGGGAGCTGTTTTTT. Using reference TRBV7-9 and TRBJ2-2 for the parts outside the CDR3, the full variable domain is DTGVSQNPRHKITKRGQNVTFRCDPISEHNRLYWYRQTLGQGPEFLTYFQNEAQLEKSRLLSDRFSAERPKGSFSTLEIQRTEQGDSAMYLCASSFKTSDYGELFFGEGSRLTVL.

This clone was observed once. The chain carries TRBV6-4 and TRBJ2-7, with 7 bases fitting TRBD1. Germline V gene sequence: CDR1 MRHNA, CDR2 SNTAGT. CDR3 length equals 18 residues. The trim removed 4 bases at V and 2 bases at J, leaving 17 bases unmatched. The DNA for the CDR3 is TGTGCCAGCAGTGTGAATTGGAGACAAGGGGACAGCCCCTACGAGCAGTACTTC. It specifies CASSVNWRQGDSPYEQYF.

The sample holds a few counts of this clone. V usage is TRBV6-1 and J usage is TRBJ1-3; D unresolved. Germline V gives CDR1 MNHNS, CDR2 SASEGT. V lost 0 bases and J lost 6, with 15 bases in between. The length of the CDR3 is 16 residues. DNA of the CDR3: TGTGCCAGCAGTGAAGCGCTTATGACGGGAGTAAACACCATATATTTT. This encodes CASSEALMTGVNTIYF.

This clone was seen more than once but under ten times. This specimen includes other DNA sequences encoding the same CDR3. This chain uses TRBV6-1 with TRBJ2-7, with TRBD2 identical over 10 bases. V lost 1 base and J lost 0; bases outside the gene matches: 0. The CDR3 length is 15 residues. Germline values: CDR1 MNHNS, CDR2 SASEGT. CDR3 nucleotide sequence: TGTGCCAGCAGTGAAGGGACTAGCGGCTCCTACGAGCAGTACTTC. Residues: CASSEGTSGSYEQYF.

The chain carries TRBV6-4 and TRBJ1-1; 8 positions match TRBD1. The CDR3 loop spans 13 amino acids. Trimming took 3 bases from V and 10 from J; bases not matched to a gene: 7. Germline V gene data show CDR1 as MRHNA and CDR2 as SNTAGT. CDR3: CASSETGTGGAFF. The CDR3, as DNA: TGTGCCAGCAGTGAAACCGGGACAGGCGGAGCTTTCTTT.

This clone was observed a single time. V is TRBV6-5 and J is TRBJ2-1; 12 bases match TRBD1. The V gene's germline CDR1 is MNHEY and CDR2 SVGAGI. The V segment lost 0 bases and the J segment 6 bases; nucleotides outside the gene matches: 3. The CDR3 runs 16 residues. The CDR3 bases are TGTGCCAGCAGTTACTCCGGGACAGGGGGCTTCAATGAGCAGTTCTTC. Its translation: CASSYSGTGGFNEQFF.

The rearrangement joins TRBV4-1 to TRBJ2-2; D is undetermined. The CDR3 runs 16 residues. V gave up 5 bases and J gave up 0 bases, with 13 bases separating them. Germline-derived CDR1 and CDR2 are MGHRA and YSYEKL. The CDR3, as DNA: TGCGCCAGCAGCGAACTAACCACGACGAACACCGGGGAGCTGTTTTTT. As protein: CASSELTTTNTGELFF.

This clone was recorded once. This chain joins TRBV28 and TRBJ2-5; 7 bases are a match to TRBD1. The ends lost 4 bases at V and 1 base at J; junction bases unmatched: 9. The CDR3 consists of 16 residues. Germline V lookup: CDR1 MDHEN, CDR2 SYDVKM. The DNA for the CDR3 is TGTGCCAGCAGTTCGGCCACGGGACAGACCCAAGAGACCCAGTACTTC. The encoded protein is CASSSATGQTQETQYF.

On this clone: The same CDR3 can be traced to other DNA sequences in this sample. This chain joins TRBV30 and TRBJ1-5; weak D call: TRBD1 (6 bases). The CDR3 is 13 residues long. Trimming took 1 base from V and 2 from J, leaving 6 bases between them. Germline V lookup: CDR1 GTSNPN, CDR2 SVGIG (reference sequence). CDR3 loop: CAWSAGGNQPQHF. The CDR3, as DNA: TGTGCCTGGAGTGCAGGGGGCAATCAGCCCCAGCATTTT.

V and J are TRBV7-9 and TRBJ2-7, with TRBD1 matching over 8 bases. The CDR3 sequence is 16 residues long. The V gene end was trimmed by 4 bases and the J gene end by 7 bases; junction bases not matched to a gene: 15. Germline lookup yields CDR1 SEHNR and CDR2 FQNEAQ (reference sequence). The CDR3 sequence: CASSSTPGQATWEQYF. The CDR3 DNA follows: TGTGCCAGCAGCTCCACACCGGGACAGGCAACATGGGAGCAGTACTTC.

This clone has only one observation. The chain has TRBV29-1 and TRBJ2-7, with TRBD1 matching over 10 bases. The germline CDR1 and CDR2 sequences are SQVTM and ANQGSEA. This CDR3 has 14 amino acids. V was clipped by 4 bases and J by 0 bases; unmatched bases: 3. The CDR3 here is CSVAGQGSSYEQYF. CDR3 nucleotide sequence: TGCAGCGTTGCGGGACAGGGGAGCTCCTACGAGCAGTACTTC.

This clone was seen a few times. The V call is TRBV6-5, the J call TRBJ2-5, with 10 bases aligning to TRBD2. V lost 5 bases and J lost 2; bases outside the gene matches: 2. The germline CDR1 and CDR2 sequences are MNHEY and SVGAGI. This CDR3 has 14 residues. This CDR3 reads CASSRTSGQETQYF. The CDR3 nucleotides read TGTGCCAGCAGTCGGACTAGCGGTCAAGAGACCCAGTACTTC.

The V call is TRBV3-1 (or the pseudogene TRBV3-2), the J call TRBJ2-5; 9 bases map to TRBD1. Germline lookup yields CDR1 LGHDT and CDR2 YNNKEL (reference sequence). The CDR3 sequence is 15 residues long. Germline trimming cut 7 bases from V and 2 bases from J; bases unmatched to any gene: 8. CDR3: CASKLGTGTQETQYF. As DNA, the CDR3 is TGTGCCAGCAAGCTGGGGACAGGGACTCAAGAGACCCAGTACTTC.

This chain uses TRBV18 with TRBJ2-2; D is undetermined. Germline CDR1 KGHSH, CDR2 LQKENI. The CDR3 totals 15 residues. Trimming took 3 bases from V and 0 from J, leaving 8 bases between them. DNA for the CDR3: TGTGCCAGCTCACCCAATCAGGCGAACACCGGGGAGCTGTTTTTT. Its translation is CASSPNQANTGELFF.

J is TRBJ2-2 and V is TRBV14; TRBD2 matches 14 bases. Germline-derived CDR1 and CDR2 are SGHDN and FVKESK. V gave up 2 bases and J gave up 5 bases; unmatched junction bases: 7. The CDR3 runs 18 residues. CDR3 loop: CASSQTPGTSGRTGELFF. CDR3 nucleotide sequence: TGTGCCAGCAGCCAAACCCCCGGGACTAGCGGGAGAACCGGGGAGCTGTTTTTT.

The J gene is TRBJ1-1, the V gene TRBV7-2; no firm D call. The V end lost 5 bases, the J end lost 5 bases, and 15 bases lay between the germline ends. Germline V gene data show CDR1 as SGHTA and CDR2 as FQGNSA. This CDR3 contains 14 residues. CDR3 protein: CASSPEEGWTEAFF. In nucleotides, the CDR3 is TGTGCCAGCAGCCCAGAAGAGGGTTGGACTGAAGCTTTCTTT.

The chain combines TRBV4-1 with TRBJ1-1; possibly TRBD1 for D (5 bases). The germline V gene has CDR1 MGHRA and CDR2 YSYEKL. The CDR3 spans 16 residues. V dropped 0 bases and J dropped 3 bases, with 14 bases sitting between them. The CDR3 nucleotides read TGCGCCAGCAGCCAAGATATGACCAGGGTTGACACTGAAGCTTTCTTT. Protein: CASSQDMTRVDTEAFF.

The rearrangement links TRBV5-4 to TRBJ2-3, with D possibly being TRBD1 (6 bases). CDR1 is SGHNT, CDR2 YYREEE, per germline (reference sequence). Trimming left V 4 bases short and J 2 bases short, with 17 bases between. The CDR3 totals 16 residues. In DNA, the CDR3 is TGTGCCAGCAGCCCTGGGACACCTCATCTCACAGATACGCAGTATTTT. Translated, it gives CASSPGTPHLTDTQYF.

This clone was counted between two and nine times. The V call is TRBV24-1, the J call TRBJ1-5; 8 nucleotides match TRBD1. This CDR3 is built from 15 residues. Germline-derived CDR1 and CDR2 are KGHDR and SFDVKD. With 4 bases clipped from V and 4 bases from J, the junction kept 5 bases outside the gene matches. CDR3 sequence reads: CATSDHRTGNQPQHF. The CDR3 nucleotides are TGTGCCACCAGTGACCATAGGACAGGGAATCAGCCCCAGCATTTT.

The J gene is TRBJ2-7, the V gene TRBV6-5; 9 nucleotides line up with TRBD2. The CDR3 consists of 15 residues. CDR1 and CDR2 (germline): MNHEY, SVGAGI. Trimming took 6 bases from V and 1 from J; bases not matched to a gene: 7. The CDR3 spells CASRTSTSGSYEQYF. The CDR3 DNA reads TGTGCCAGCAGGACATCGACTAGCGGATCCTACGAGCAGTACTTC.

V and J are TRBV7-8 and TRBJ2-5, with a weak D call TRBD2 (5 bases). CDR1 is SGHVS and CDR2 is FQNEAQ in the germline V gene. The CDR3 runs to 15 residues. V was trimmed by 5 bases and J by 5 bases, leaving 18 bases between them. CDR3 DNA sequence: TGTGCCAGCAGCCTAAACCGGGGAGTGTACGAGACCCAGTACTTC. Translated: CASSLNRGVYETQYF.

This clone has just one count. The rearrangement uses TRBV23-1 and TRBJ2-7, with 9 bases fitting TRBD1. TRBV23-1 is annotated as an ORF whose role is uncertain. This CDR3 is 15 amino acids long. The V segment lost 6 bases and the J segment 4 bases; nucleotides outside the gene matches: 10. The CDR3 loop is CASRWGTGRGYEQYF. As DNA, the CDR3 is TGCGCCAGCAGGTGGGGGACAGGGCGGGGGTACGAGCAGTACTTC.

As concerns this clone: Other DNA sequences from this sample encode an identical CDR3 as well. The genes are TRBV29-1 and TRBJ2-3; 8 bases line up with TRBD1. The germline V gene has CDR1 SQVTM and CDR2 ANQGSEA. The CDR3 is 13 residues long. Trimming at V came to 6 bases and at J to 2 bases, leaving 4 bases not matched to a gene. For the CDR3, the DNA is TGCAGCGTCAGGGGGCGTCTCACAGATACGCAGTATTTT. Encoded protein: CSVRGRLTDTQYF.

V usage is TRBV5-5 and J usage is TRBJ1-4; D is uncertain. CDR3 length equals 15 residues. V shed 6 bases and J shed 4 bases, with 16 bases lying between them. Germline CDR1 and CDR2: SGHKS and YYEKEE (reference sequence). Here the CDR3 reads CASNEPQALNEKLFF. CDR3 nucleotide sequence: TGTGCCAGCAACGAACCCCAGGCGCTTAATGAAAAACTGTTTTTT.